This T cell receptor beta chain was documented in a study of blood T cell repertoires in COVID-19. For the study at large: Sites in the United States, Italy and Spain provided acute and convalescent COVID-19 samples. PBMCs, B-cell-depleted T cells, or T cells were the source of the cDNA or gDNA that made up the material.

Each participant's cohort was designated according to participant-reported clinical history. The germline gives CDR1 SEHNR, CDR2 FQNEAQ (reference sequence). The CDR3 consists of 16 residues. V lost 4 bases and J lost 4; bases outside the gene matches: 5. In the original processing: Nucleated cell counts were estimated from reference gene primer amplification. Clones were sequenced by immunoSEQ multiplex PCR, and TCRdb holds only the in-frame ones, with some missing. The D gene and trimming were derived from the DNA, and the V and J assignments and clone size from that table. The data contain roughly 160,000 clones, approximately 84% of them singletons. This clone was found a few times.

The sequenced sample consisted of PBMCs or T cells enriched from blood (not recorded which). V usage is TRBV7-9 and J usage is TRBJ2-2; 11 bases fit TRBD2. This TCR derives from a woman in her forties or fifties who had recovered from COVID-19. CDR3 nucleotide sequence: TGTGCCAGCAGCTACCGGACTAGCGGGCCCACCGGGGAGCTGTTTTTT. Its translation is CASSYRTSGPTGELFF. Complete variable domain (other parts from reference TRBV7-9 and TRBJ2-2): DTGVSQNPRHKITKRGQNVTFRCDPISEHNRLYWYRQTLGQGPEFLTYFQNEAQLEKSRLLSDRFSAERPKGSFSTLEIQRTEQGDSAMYLCASSYRTSGPTGELFFGEGSRLTVL.